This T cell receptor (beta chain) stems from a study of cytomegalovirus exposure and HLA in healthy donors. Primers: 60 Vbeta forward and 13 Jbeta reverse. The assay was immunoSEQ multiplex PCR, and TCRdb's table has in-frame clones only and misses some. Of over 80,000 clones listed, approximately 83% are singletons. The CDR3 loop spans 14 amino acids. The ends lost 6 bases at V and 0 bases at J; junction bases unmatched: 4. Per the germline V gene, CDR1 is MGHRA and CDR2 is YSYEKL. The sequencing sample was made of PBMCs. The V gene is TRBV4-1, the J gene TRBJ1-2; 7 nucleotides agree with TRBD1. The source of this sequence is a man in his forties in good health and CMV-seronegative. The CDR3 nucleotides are TGCGCCAGCAGTCGGGACAGTACTAACTATGGCTACACCTTC. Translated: CASSRDSTNYGYTF.